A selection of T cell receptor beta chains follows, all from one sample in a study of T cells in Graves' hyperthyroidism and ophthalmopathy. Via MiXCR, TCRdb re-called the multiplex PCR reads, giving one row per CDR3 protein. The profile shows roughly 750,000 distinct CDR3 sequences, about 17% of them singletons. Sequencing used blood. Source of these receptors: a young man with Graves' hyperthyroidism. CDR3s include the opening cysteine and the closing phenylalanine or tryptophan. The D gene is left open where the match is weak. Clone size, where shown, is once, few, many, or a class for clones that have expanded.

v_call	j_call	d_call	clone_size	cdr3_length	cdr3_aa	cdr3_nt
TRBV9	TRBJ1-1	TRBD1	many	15	CASSVVDRGLGEAFF	TGTGCCAGCAGCGTAGTAGACAGGGGACTAGGTGAAGCTTTCTTT
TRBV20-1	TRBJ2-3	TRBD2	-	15	CSASPRTSGRDTQYF	TGCAGTGCTAGTCCCAGGACTAGCGGGAGAGATACGCAGTATTTT
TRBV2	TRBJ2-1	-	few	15	CASRLSGSVNNEQFF	TGTGCCAGCAGGCTCAGCGGGTCTGTAAACAATGAGCAGTTCTTC
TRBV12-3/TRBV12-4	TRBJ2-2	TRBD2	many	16	CASSPTSGRVTGELFF	TGTGCCAGCAGCCCGACTAGCGGGAGAGTAACCGGGGAGCTGTTTTTT
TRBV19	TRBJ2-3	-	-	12	CAISGDTDTQYF	TGTGCCATCTCGGGGGACACAGATACGCAGTATTTT
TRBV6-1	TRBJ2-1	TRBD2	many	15	CASSLTSGRAREQFF	TGTGCCAGCAGTCTCACTAGCGGGAGGGCCCGTGAGCAGTTCTTC
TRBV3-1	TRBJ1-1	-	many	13	CASSPRPNTEAFF	TGTGCCAGCAGCCCCCGTCCTAACACTGAAGCTTTCTTT
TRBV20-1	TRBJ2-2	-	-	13	CSARRTATGELFF	TGCAGTGCTAGAAGGACTGCCACCGGGGAGCTGTTTTTT
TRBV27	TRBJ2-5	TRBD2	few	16	CASSGNPSRREVSQYF	TGTGCCTCTTCCGGGAACCCCAGCCGGCGGGAGGTGTCCCAGTACTTC
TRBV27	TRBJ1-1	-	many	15	CASSLSVRGDTEAFF	TGTGCCAGCAGTTTATCTGTCCGGGGGGACACTGAAGCTTTCTTT
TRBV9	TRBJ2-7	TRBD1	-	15	CASSEDWDRGYEQYF	TGTGCCAGCAGTGAAGATTGGGACAGGGGATACGAGCAGTACTTC
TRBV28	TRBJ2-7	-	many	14	CASRNYRDYYEQYF	TGTGCCAGCAGAAACTACAGGGATTACTACGAGCAGTACTTC
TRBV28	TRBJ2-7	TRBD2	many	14	CASSPSGRAYEQYF	TGTGCCAGCAGCCCGAGCGGGAGGGCCTACGAGCAGTACTTC
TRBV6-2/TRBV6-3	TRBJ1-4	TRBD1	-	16	CASRPDRGPTREKLFF	TGTGCCAGCAGGCCTGACAGGGGACCCACGAGGGAAAAACTGTTTTTT
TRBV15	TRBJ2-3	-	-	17	CATSRDLFAESTDTQYF	TGTGCCACCAGCAGAGATCTATTTGCGGAGAGCACAGATACGCAGTATTTT
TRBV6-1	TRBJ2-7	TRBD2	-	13	CASRTSGSDEQYF	TGTGCCAGCAGGACTAGCGGGAGTGACGAGCAGTACTTC
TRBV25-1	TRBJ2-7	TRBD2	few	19	CASSPRGSGRAHLSREQYF	TGTGCCAGCAGTCCCAGAGGTAGCGGGAGAGCTCACCTTTCTCGGGAGCAGTACTTC
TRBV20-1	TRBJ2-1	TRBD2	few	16	CSARVAGTSENNEQFF	TGCAGTGCTAGAGTCGCCGGGACTAGCGAGAACAATGAGCAGTTCTTC
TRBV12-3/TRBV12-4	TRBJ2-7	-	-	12	CVSSDETYEQYF	TGTGTCAGCTCTGATGAGACCTACGAGCAGTACTTC
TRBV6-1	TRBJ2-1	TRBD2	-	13	CASGEGPYNEQFF	TGTGCCAGCGGGGAGGGACCCTACAATGAGCAGTTCTTC